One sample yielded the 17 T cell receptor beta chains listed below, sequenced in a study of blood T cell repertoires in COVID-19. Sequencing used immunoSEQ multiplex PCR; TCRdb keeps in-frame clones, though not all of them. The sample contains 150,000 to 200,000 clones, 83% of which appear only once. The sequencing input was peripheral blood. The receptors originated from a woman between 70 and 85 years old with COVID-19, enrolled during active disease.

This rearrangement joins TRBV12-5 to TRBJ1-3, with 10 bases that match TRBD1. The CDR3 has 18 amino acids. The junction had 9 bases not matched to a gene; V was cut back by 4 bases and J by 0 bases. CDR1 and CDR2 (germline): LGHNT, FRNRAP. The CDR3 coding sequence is TGTGCTAGTGGTTCCCGGTTTGGGACAGGGGACTCTGGAAACACCATATATTTT. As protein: CASGSRFGTGDSGNTIYF.

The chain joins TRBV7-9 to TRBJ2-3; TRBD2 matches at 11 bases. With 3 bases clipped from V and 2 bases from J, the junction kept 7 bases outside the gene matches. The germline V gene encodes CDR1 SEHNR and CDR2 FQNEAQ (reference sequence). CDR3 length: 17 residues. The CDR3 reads CASSLKGLADITDTQYF. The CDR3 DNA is TGTGCCAGCAGCTTGAAGGGACTAGCGGATATCACAGATACGCAGTATTTT.

CDR3: CASSLTGGRGYTF. The CDR3 DNA follows: TGTGCCAGCAGTTTAACAGGGGGTCGTGGCTACACCTTC. V and J are TRBV12-3 or TRBV12-4 and TRBJ1-2; the match to TRBD1 covers 8 bases. This CDR3 is built from 13 residues. V lost 2 bases and J lost 7; bases outside the gene matches: 3.

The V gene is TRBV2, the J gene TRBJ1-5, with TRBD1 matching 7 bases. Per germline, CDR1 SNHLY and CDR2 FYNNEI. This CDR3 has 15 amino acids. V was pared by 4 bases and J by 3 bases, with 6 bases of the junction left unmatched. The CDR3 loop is CASSVSGQVNQPQHF. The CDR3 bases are TGTGCCAGCAGTGTTTCAGGACAGGTCAATCAGCCCCAGCATTTT.

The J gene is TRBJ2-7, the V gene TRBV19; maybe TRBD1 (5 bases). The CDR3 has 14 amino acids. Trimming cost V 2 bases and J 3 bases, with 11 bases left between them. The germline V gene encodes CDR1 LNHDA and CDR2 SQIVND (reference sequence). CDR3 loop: CASSITGPGYEQYF. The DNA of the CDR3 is TGTGCCAGTAGTATAACAGGACCCGGCTACGAGCAGTACTTC.

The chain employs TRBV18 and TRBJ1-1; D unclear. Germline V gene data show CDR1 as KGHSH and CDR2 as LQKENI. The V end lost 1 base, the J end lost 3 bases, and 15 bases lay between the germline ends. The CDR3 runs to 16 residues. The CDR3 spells CASSPQAAARDTEAFF. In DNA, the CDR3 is TGTGCCAGCTCACCACAGGCAGCCGCGAGGGACACTGAAGCTTTCTTT.

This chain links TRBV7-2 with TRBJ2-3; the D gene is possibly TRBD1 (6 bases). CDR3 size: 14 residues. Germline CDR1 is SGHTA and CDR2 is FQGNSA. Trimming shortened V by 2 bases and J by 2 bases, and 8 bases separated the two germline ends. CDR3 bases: TGTGCCAGCAGCTTAAGGGGGATCACAGATACGCAGTATTTT. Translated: CASSLRGITDTQYF.

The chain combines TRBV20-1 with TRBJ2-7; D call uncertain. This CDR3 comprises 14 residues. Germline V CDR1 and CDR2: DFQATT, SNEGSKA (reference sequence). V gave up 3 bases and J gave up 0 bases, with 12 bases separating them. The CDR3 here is CSASPRSPSYEQYF. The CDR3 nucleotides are TGCAGTGCTAGTCCTAGAAGTCCCTCCTACGAGCAGTACTTC.

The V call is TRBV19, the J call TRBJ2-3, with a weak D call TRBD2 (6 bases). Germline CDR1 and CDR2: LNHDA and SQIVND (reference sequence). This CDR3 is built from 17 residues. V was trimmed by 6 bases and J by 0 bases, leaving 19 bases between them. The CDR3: CASSGDSRGFSTDTQYF. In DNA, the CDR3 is TGTGCCAGTAGCGGGGACTCTCGGGGGTTTAGCACAGATACGCAGTATTTT.

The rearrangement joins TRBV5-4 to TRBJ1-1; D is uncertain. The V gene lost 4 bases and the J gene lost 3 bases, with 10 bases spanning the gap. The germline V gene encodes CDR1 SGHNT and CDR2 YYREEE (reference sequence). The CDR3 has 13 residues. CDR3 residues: CASSPGGYTEAFF. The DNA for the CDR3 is TGTGCCAGCAGCCCCGGAGGATACACTGAAGCTTTCTTT.

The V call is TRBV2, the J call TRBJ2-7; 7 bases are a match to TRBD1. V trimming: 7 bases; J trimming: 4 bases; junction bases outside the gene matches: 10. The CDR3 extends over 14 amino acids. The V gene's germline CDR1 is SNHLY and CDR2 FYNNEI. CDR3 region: CASTTGRDRYEQYF. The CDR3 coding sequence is TGTGCCAGCACCACCGGACGGGACAGATACGAGCAGTACTTC.

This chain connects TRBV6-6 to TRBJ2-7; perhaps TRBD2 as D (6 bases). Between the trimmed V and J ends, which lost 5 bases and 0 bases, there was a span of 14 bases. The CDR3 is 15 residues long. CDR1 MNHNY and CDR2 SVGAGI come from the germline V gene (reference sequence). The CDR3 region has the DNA TGTGCCAGCAGTGACACTAGCTTTGGCTCCTACGAGCAGTACTTC. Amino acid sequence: CASSDTSFGSYEQYF.

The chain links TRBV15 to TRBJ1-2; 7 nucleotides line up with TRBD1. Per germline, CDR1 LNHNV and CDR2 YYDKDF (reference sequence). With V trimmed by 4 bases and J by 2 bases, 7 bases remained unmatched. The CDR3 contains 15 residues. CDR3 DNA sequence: TGTGCCACCAGCAAGCAACAGACAGGGAACTATGGCTACACCTTC. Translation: CATSKQQTGNYGYTF.

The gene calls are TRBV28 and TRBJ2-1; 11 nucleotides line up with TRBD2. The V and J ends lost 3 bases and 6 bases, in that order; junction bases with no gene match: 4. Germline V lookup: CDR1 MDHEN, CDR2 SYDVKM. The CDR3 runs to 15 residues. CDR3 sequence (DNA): TGTGCCAGCAGTTTTGGGCTAGCGGGAGGCAATGAGCAGTTCTTC. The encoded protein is CASSFGLAGGNEQFF.

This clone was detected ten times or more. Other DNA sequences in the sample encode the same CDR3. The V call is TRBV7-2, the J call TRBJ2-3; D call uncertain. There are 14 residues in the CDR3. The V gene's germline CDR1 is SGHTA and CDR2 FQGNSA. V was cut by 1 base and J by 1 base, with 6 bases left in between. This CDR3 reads CASSLDRGTDTQYF. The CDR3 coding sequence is TGTGCCAGCAGCTTAGATCGGGGCACAGATACGCAGTATTTT.

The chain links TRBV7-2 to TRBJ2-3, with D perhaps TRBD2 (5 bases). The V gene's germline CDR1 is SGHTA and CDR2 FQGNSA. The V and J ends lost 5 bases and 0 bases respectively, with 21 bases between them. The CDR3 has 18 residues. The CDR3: CASSPRWDSAESTDTQYF. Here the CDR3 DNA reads TGTGCCAGCAGCCCTCGCTGGGATAGCGCTGAAAGCACAGATACGCAGTATTTT.

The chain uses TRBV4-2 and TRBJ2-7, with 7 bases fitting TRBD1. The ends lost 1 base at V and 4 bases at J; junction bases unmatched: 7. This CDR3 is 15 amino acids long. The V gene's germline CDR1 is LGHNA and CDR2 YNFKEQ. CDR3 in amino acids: CASSQAIGGGYEQYF. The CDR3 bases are TGTGCCAGCAGCCAAGCAATAGGGGGCGGATACGAGCAGTACTTC.